Listed below are T cell receptor beta chains from one sample, sequenced in a study of blood T cell repertoires in COVID-19. Profiling relied on immunoSEQ multiplex PCR, and the TCRdb table lists in-frame clones only, not all of them. Here the sample spans 200,000 to 250,000 clones, approximately 90% being singletons. The material sequenced was PBMCs or T cells enriched from blood (not recorded which). Source of these receptors: a woman in her 30s who had recovered from COVID-19. The CDR3 runs from the conserved cysteine through the conserved F or W. Rows may omit the clone size; those that give it use once, few, many or a size class.

len: 13
v_gene: TRBV19
abundance: -
j_gene: TRBJ1-2
CDR3aa: CASSIGGPGGYTF

len: 14
v_gene: TRBV10-3
abundance: -
j_gene: TRBJ1-1
CDR3aa: CAVRDRTVNTEAFF

len: 16
v_gene: TRBV6-5
abundance: -
j_gene: TRBJ2-1
CDR3aa: CASSYTQGGSYNEQFF

len: 16
v_gene: TRBV3-1/TRBV3-2
abundance: -
j_gene: TRBJ2-5
CDR3aa: CASSQVGSGNQETQYF

len: 14
v_gene: TRBV19
abundance: -
j_gene: TRBJ2-1
CDR3aa: CASSRQGGENEQFF

len: 14
v_gene: TRBV12-5
abundance: -
j_gene: TRBJ2-1
CDR3aa: CASGFHHRVDEQFF

len: 17
v_gene: TRBV7-6
abundance: -
j_gene: TRBJ2-6
CDR3aa: CASSATGESSGANVLTF

len: 14
v_gene: TRBV6-5
abundance: -
j_gene: TRBJ1-5
CDR3aa: CASTVTGAVQPQHF

len: 11
v_gene: TRBV12-3/TRBV12-4
abundance: once
j_gene: TRBJ1-2
CDR3aa: CARGREYGYTF

len: 17
v_gene: TRBV5-1
abundance: once
j_gene: TRBJ1-1
CDR3aa: CASSALPGGSKGTEAFF

len: 15
v_gene: TRBV13
abundance: -
j_gene: TRBJ2-1
CDR3aa: CASSLRDRGYNEQFF

len: 16
v_gene: TRBV7-2
abundance: few
j_gene: TRBJ1-6
CDR3aa: CASSSSGTGQYSPLHF

len: 15
v_gene: TRBV11-1
abundance: once
j_gene: TRBJ1-1
CDR3aa: CASNVPGGPDTEAFF

len: 15
v_gene: TRBV6-5
abundance: -
j_gene: TRBJ2-7
CDR3aa: CASSYATGGSYEQYF

len: 12
v_gene: TRBV12-3/TRBV12-4
abundance: -
j_gene: TRBJ1-1
CDR3aa: CASSLASGRAFF

len: 14
v_gene: TRBV2
abundance: -
j_gene: TRBJ2-7
CDR3aa: CASSLRESSYEQYF

len: 15
v_gene: TRBV5-4
abundance: -
j_gene: TRBJ1-1
CDR3aa: CASSRTGGLDTEAFF

len: 15
v_gene: TRBV19
abundance: -
j_gene: TRBJ1-2
CDR3aa: CASSLDRGGGYGYTF

len: 14
v_gene: TRBV2
abundance: -
j_gene: TRBJ1-2
CDR3aa: CASSETGTDYGYTF

len: 13
v_gene: TRBV6-4
abundance: -
j_gene: TRBJ2-1
CDR3aa: CASSPDSYNEQFF

len: 14
v_gene: TRBV5-6
abundance: -
j_gene: TRBJ2-3
CDR3aa: CASTRDNLGDTQYF

len: 14
v_gene: TRBV4-1
abundance: -
j_gene: TRBJ1-3
CDR3aa: CASSQPTGRNTIYF

len: 12
v_gene: TRBV7-2
abundance: -
j_gene: TRBJ1-2
CDR3aa: CASSLYSYGYTF

len: 14
v_gene: TRBV6-2/TRBV6-3
abundance: -
j_gene: TRBJ2-7
CDR3aa: CASSWTSGVPEQYF

len: 16
v_gene: TRBV4-2
abundance: -
j_gene: TRBJ2-7
CDR3aa: CASSQDWADASYEQYF

len: 13
v_gene: TRBV5-6
abundance: -
j_gene: TRBJ1-2
CDR3aa: CASKYAGDYGYTF

len: 15
v_gene: TRBV14
abundance: -
j_gene: TRBJ1-4
CDR3aa: CASSQEGTTNEKLFF

len: 16
v_gene: TRBV5-1
abundance: -
j_gene: TRBJ2-3
CDR3aa: CASSLAVDRAGDTQYF

len: 15
v_gene: TRBV9
abundance: -
j_gene: TRBJ1-3
CDR3aa: CASSVGTGRGNTIYF

len: 12
v_gene: TRBV29-1
abundance: -
j_gene: TRBJ1-1
CDR3aa: CSTLQSNTEAFF

len: 15
v_gene: TRBV19
abundance: -
j_gene: TRBJ1-6
CDR3aa: CASTQQTGGFSPLHF

len: 13
v_gene: TRBV7-2
abundance: -
j_gene: TRBJ2-7
CDR3aa: CASSPWGDYEQYF

len: 11
v_gene: TRBV2
abundance: once
j_gene: TRBJ1-2
CDR3aa: CASSQNYGYTF

len: 19
v_gene: TRBV6-2/TRBV6-3
abundance: -
j_gene: TRBJ1-4
CDR3aa: CASSYSGTGWGRTNEKLFF

len: 15
v_gene: TRBV7-2
abundance: -
j_gene: TRBJ2-1
CDR3aa: CASSLKLAGHAKQFF

len: 14
v_gene: TRBV6-2/TRBV6-3
abundance: -
j_gene: TRBJ1-1
CDR3aa: CASSYGGGGDEAFF

len: 16
v_gene: TRBV4-2
abundance: -
j_gene: TRBJ1-2
CDR3aa: CASSQQGQGSARGYTF

len: 15
v_gene: TRBV5-1
abundance: -
j_gene: TRBJ1-1
CDR3aa: CASSSPLQGNTEAFF

len: 15
v_gene: TRBV5-1
abundance: -
j_gene: TRBJ2-5
CDR3aa: CASSFQTGFRETQYF

len: 14
v_gene: TRBV7-2
abundance: few
j_gene: TRBJ1-1
CDR3aa: CASSLGRTNTEAFF

len: 16
v_gene: TRBV15
abundance: -
j_gene: TRBJ1-2
CDR3aa: CATSGLRDTGGYGYTF

len: 15
v_gene: TRBV5-1
abundance: -
j_gene: TRBJ1-6
CDR3aa: CASSGLWGSNSPLHF

len: 15
v_gene: TRBV2
abundance: -
j_gene: TRBJ1-4
CDR3aa: CASSTGQPTNEKLFF

len: 14
v_gene: TRBV6-6
abundance: -
j_gene: TRBJ1-2
CDR3aa: CASRWRGTHYGYTF

len: 13
v_gene: TRBV27
abundance: -
j_gene: TRBJ2-4
CDR3aa: CASSGKGHHIQYF

len: 16
v_gene: TRBV7-6
abundance: -
j_gene: TRBJ2-2
CDR3aa: CASSVRGGTTTGELFF

len: 17
v_gene: TRBV11-2
abundance: -
j_gene: TRBJ1-3
CDR3aa: CASSLLGQPSSGNTIYF

len: 16
v_gene: TRBV11-2
abundance: -
j_gene: TRBJ2-7
CDR3aa: CASSFTLAESSYEQYF

len: 21
v_gene: TRBV21-1
abundance: -
j_gene: TRBJ1-6
CDR3aa: CASSKPKAGDKGSSYNSPLHF

len: 20
v_gene: TRBV7-2
abundance: -
j_gene: TRBJ2-1
CDR3aa: CASSLARGTSLKSSYNEQFF

len: 14
v_gene: TRBV11-2
abundance: once
j_gene: TRBJ2-5
CDR3aa: CASSQDGRAETQYF

len: 14
v_gene: TRBV6-4
abundance: -
j_gene: TRBJ1-1
CDR3aa: CARISREMNTEAFF

len: 11
v_gene: TRBV29-1
abundance: -
j_gene: TRBJ1-2
CDR3aa: CSVGDRSGYTF

len: 15
v_gene: TRBV2
abundance: -
j_gene: TRBJ2-5
CDR3aa: CASSGLGQSGQTQYF

len: 16
v_gene: TRBV4-3
abundance: -
j_gene: TRBJ2-1
CDR3aa: CASSQDLGDRYNEQFF

len: 14
v_gene: TRBV7-4
abundance: -
j_gene: TRBJ1-5
CDR3aa: CASSFGRGNQPQHF